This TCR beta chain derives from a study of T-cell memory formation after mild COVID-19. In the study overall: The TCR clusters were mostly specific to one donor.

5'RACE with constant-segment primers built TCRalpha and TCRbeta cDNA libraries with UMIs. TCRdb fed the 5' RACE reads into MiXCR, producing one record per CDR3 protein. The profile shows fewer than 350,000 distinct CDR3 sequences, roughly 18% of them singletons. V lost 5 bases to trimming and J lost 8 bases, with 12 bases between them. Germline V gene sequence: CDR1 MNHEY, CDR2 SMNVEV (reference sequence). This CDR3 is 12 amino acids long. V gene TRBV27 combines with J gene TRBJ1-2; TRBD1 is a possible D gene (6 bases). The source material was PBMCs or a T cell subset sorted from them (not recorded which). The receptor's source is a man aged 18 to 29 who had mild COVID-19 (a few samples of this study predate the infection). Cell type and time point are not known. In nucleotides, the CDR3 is TGTGCCAGCAGTCCTACAGGGAGAGGCTACACCTTC. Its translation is CASSPTGRGYTF.